This TCR beta chain appears in the sequencing data of a study of T-cell reconstitution after alpha-beta-depleted transplantation in children (dated by TCRdb to the mid-2010s). As for the study more broadly: Using TCR repertoire profiling, the study quantitatively followed how T-cell immune reconstitution unfolded in children after TCRalphabeta/CD19-depleted allogeneic hematopoietic cell transplantation.

This clonotype was seen ten or more times. Its target antigen remains unknown. The input lacks base qualities; no much larger clone sits a single base away. The method behind the library was PCR. Sequencing took place on an Illumina HiSeq 2500. To normalize quantification of the TCRbeta repertoire, the TCR libraries were built with molecular barcoding that relied on unique molecular identifiers. TCRdb cleaned the public reads at Q25 with fastp, built clones with MiXCR and kept in-frame beta chains. Every CDR3 protein is listed once, alongside the most common genes and DNA of its rows. The sample contains 440,000 or so distinct CDR3 sequences, roughly a tenth of them found a single time. The ten largest account for roughly 5% of the sample. V lost 8 bases and J lost 5 bases, and the count of bases not matched to a germline gene is 10. The CDR3 measures 13 amino acids from cysteine to phenylalanine. The retained sequence is limited to the CDR3, 39 bases, with the frame set at the first base. Looking up the germline V gene yields CDR1 SQVTM and CDR2 ANQGSEA.

The chain is assembled from TRBV29-1 and TRBJ2-5, with 8 central nucleotides matching TRBD2. Here the sequenced sample was PBMCs from the stem cell graft donor, taken from the stem cell graft. This TCR was sampled from a human donor who donated a stem cell graft to a child with acute myeloid leukemia. In nucleotide form, the sequence is TGCAGCCATAGCGGGGTCGGGGGGGAGACCCAGTACTTC. Protein translation: CSHSGVGGETQYF.